This is a list of T cell receptor beta chains from one sample in a study of blood T cells in healthy people across ages. TCRdb redid the calling of the 5' RACE reads with MiXCR, one entry per CDR3 protein. The data show 1 million or so distinct CDR3 sequences, more than 40% seen once. The sample comprised blood. The receptors come from an older woman in good health. Each CDR3 is given with its conserved first and last residue. D genes are given only for firm matches. Not all rows give a size; the values are once, few, many and, for expanded clones, a class.

D gene	clone size	V gene	J gene	CDR3 DNA	CDR3 protein
-	few	TRBV2	TRBJ2-1	TGTGCCAGCAGCGCCCCCGGACGAGCGGGCTACAATGAGCAGTTCTTC	CASSAPGRAGYNEQFF
TRBD2	-	TRBV6-5	TRBJ2-7	TGTGCCAGCAGTTACTCGGATCCTAGCGGGAAGGGTTACGAGCAGTACTTC	CASSYSDPSGKGYEQYF
-	-	TRBV7-2	TRBJ2-2	TGTGCCAGCAGCTCCCGACGAGGGAACACCGGGGAGCTGTTTTTT	CASSSRRGNTGELFF
TRBD1	-	TRBV6-1	TRBJ2-2	TGTGCCAGCGGGACAGGGCGAACCGGGGAGCTGTTTTTT	CASGTGRTGELFF
TRBD1	-	TRBV20-1	TRBJ1-6	TGCAGTGCTAGACTCGGGACAGGGGCGTCGAATTCACCCCTCCACTTT	CSARLGTGASNSPLHF
-	-	TRBV6-5	TRBJ1-6	TGTGCCAGCAGTTACTCGAAGCCCAAGAGCTCCTATAATTCACCCCTCCACTTT	CASSYSKPKSSYNSPLHF
-	few	TRBV6-5	TRBJ2-7	TGTGCCAGCAGTTATAGGGCTCTCTCCTACGAGCAGTACTTC	CASSYRALSYEQYF
TRBD2	once	TRBV6-1	TRBJ2-3	TGTGCCAGTACTAGCGGACACACAAATACGCAGTATTTT	CASTSGHTNTQYF
-	-	TRBV3-1	TRBJ2-5	TGTGCCAGCAGCCAAGTCATGGGCTGGCAAGAGACCCAGTACTTC	CASSQVMGWQETQYF
-	-	TRBV7-8	TRBJ2-7	TGTGCCAGCAGCGAGCCCGGGACGAGGACCTACGAGCAGTACTTC	CASSEPGTRTYEQYF
-	many	TRBV29-1	TRBJ2-5	TGCAGCGTGGTCAGGAGCCAAGAGACCCAGTACTTC	CSVVRSQETQYF
-	few	TRBV29-1	TRBJ2-5	TGCAGCGTTGAAGGTCGACTGGAGACCCAGTACTTC	CSVEGRLETQYF
-	-	TRBV28	TRBJ2-7	TGTGCCAGCAGCAGCCCGTACAATGAGCAGTACTTC	CASSSPYNEQYF
TRBD1	-	TRBV4-2	TRBJ1-2	TGTGCCAGCAGCAACAGGGGTCGGACAGCCTATGGCTACACCTTC	CASSNRGRTAYGYTF